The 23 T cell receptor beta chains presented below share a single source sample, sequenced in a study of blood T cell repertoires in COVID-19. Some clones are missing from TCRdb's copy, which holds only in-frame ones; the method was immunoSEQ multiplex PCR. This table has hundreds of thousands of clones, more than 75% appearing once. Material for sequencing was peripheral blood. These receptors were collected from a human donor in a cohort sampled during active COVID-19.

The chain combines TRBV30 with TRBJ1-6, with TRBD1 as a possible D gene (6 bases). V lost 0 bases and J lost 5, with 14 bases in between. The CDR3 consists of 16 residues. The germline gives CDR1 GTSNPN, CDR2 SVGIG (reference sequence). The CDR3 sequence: CAWSVPRTVHNSPLHF. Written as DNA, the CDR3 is TGTGCCTGGAGTGTACCAAGGACAGTGCATAATTCACCCCTCCACTTT.

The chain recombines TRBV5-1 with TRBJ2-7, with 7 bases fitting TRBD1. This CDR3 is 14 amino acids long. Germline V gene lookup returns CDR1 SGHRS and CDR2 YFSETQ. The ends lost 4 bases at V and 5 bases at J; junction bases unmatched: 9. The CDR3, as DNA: TGCGCCAGCAGCCCGGAGGACAGGTGGGACGAGCAGTACTTC. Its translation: CASSPEDRWDEQYF. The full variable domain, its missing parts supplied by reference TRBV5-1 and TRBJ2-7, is KAGVTQTPRYLIKTRGQQVTLSCSPISGHRSVSWYQQTPGQGLQFLFEYFSETQRNKGNFPGRFSGRQFSNSRSEMNVSTLELGDSALYLCASSPEDRWDEQYFGPGTRLTVT.

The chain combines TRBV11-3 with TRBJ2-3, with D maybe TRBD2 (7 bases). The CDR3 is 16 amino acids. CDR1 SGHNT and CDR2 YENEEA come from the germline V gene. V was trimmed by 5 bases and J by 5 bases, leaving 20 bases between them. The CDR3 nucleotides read TGTGCCAGCAGCCGGGGGGCGGGGGATGCGGGAGATACGCAGTATTTT. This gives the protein CASSRGAGDAGDTQYF.

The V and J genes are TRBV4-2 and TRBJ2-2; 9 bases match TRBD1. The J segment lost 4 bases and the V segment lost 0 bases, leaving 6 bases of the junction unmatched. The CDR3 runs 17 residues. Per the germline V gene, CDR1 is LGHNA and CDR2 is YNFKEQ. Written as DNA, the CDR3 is TGTGCCAGCAGCCAAGAACAGGGGGCGCTTAGCACCGGGGAGCTGTTTTTT. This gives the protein CASSQEQGALSTGELFF.

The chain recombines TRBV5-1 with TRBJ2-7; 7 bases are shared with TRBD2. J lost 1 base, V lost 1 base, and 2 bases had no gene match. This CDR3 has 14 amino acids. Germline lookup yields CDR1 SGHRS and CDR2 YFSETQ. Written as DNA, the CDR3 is TGCGCCAGCAGCTTGCGCGGGGGATCCTACGAGCAGTACTTC. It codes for CASSLRGGSYEQYF. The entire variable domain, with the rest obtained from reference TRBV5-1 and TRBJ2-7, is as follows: KAGVTQTPRYLIKTRGQQVTLSCSPISGHRSVSWYQQTPGQGLQFLFEYFSETQRNKGNFPGRFSGRQFSNSRSEMNVSTLELGDSALYLCASSLRGGSYEQYFGPGTRLTVT.

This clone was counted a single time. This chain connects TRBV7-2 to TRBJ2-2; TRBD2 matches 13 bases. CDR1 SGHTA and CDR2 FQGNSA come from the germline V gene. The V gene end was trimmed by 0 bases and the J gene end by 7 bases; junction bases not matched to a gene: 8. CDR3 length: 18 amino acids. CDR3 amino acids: CASSLALAGGLSGGELFF. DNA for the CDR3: TGTGCCAGCAGCTTAGCACTAGCGGGGGGGCTTTCTGGCGGGGAGCTGTTTTTT.

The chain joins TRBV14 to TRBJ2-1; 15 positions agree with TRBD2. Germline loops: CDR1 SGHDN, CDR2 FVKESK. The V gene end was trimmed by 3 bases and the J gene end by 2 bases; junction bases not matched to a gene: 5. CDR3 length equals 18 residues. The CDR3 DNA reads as TGTGCCAGCAGCCATCGAGGACTAGCGGGAGGGACCTACAATGAGCAGTTCTTC. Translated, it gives CASSHRGLAGGTYNEQFF. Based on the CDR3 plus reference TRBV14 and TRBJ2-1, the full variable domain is EAGVTQFPSHSVIEKGQTVTLRCDPISGHDNLYWYRRVMGKEIKFLLHFVKESKQDESGMPNNRFLAERTGGTYSTLKVQPAELEDSGVYFCASSHRGLAGGTYNEQFFGPGTRLTVL.

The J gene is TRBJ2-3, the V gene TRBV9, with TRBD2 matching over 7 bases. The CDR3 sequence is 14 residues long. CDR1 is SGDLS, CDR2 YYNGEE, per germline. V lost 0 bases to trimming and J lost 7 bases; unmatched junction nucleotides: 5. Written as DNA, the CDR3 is TGTGCCAGCAGCGTAGCGGGGGGACGGTATACGCAGTATTTT. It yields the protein CASSVAGGRYTQYF.

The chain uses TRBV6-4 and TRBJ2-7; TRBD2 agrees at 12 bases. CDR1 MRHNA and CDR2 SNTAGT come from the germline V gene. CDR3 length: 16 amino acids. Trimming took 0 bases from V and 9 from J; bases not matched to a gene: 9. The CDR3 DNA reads TGTGCCAGCAGTGACTCGAAGACTAGCGGGAGAAAGGGGCAGTACTTC. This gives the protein CASSDSKTSGRKGQYF.

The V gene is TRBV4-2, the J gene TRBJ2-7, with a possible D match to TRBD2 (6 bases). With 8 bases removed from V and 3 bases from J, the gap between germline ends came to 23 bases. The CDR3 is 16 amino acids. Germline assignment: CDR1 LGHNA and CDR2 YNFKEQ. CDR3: CASGPRGVDGGYEQYF. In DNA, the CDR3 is TGTGCCAGCGGACCAAGGGGCGTGGACGGGGGCTACGAGCAGTACTTC.

In DNA form, the CDR3 reads TGTGCCAGCAGCCAAGGACCCGACAGGGCAAACAATGAGCAGTTCTTC. Its translation: CASSQGPDRANNEQFF. The rearrangement joins TRBV5-4 to TRBJ2-1, with TRBD1 matching 7 bases. There are 16 residues in the CDR3. In germline, CDR1 is SGHNT, CDR2 YYREEE (reference sequence). The V gene end was trimmed by 4 bases and the J gene end by 5 bases; junction bases not matched to a gene: 12.

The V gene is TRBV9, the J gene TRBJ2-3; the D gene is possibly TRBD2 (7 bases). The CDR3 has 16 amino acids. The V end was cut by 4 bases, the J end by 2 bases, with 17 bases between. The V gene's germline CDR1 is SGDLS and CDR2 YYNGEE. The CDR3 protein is CASSPGAGVSTDTQYF. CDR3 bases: TGTGCCAGCAGCCCAGGGGCGGGGGTGTCCACAGATACGCAGTATTTT.

The CDR3 is CASTLLAGYTDTQYF. In nucleotides, the CDR3 is TGTGCCAGCACCTTACTAGCGGGATACACAGATACGCAGTATTTT. The chain has TRBV28 and TRBJ2-3; 10 nucleotides agree with TRBD2. Germline loops: CDR1 MDHEN, CDR2 SYDVKM. The CDR3 consists of 15 residues. Trimming took 7 bases from V and 2 from J; bases not matched to a gene: 6.

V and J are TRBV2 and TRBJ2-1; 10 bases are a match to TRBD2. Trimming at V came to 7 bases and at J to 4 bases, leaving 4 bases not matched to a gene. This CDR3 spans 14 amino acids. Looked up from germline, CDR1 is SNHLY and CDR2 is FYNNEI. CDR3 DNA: TGTGCCAGCACCGGGACTAGCGTATACAATGAGCAGTTCTTC. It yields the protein CASTGTSVYNEQFF.

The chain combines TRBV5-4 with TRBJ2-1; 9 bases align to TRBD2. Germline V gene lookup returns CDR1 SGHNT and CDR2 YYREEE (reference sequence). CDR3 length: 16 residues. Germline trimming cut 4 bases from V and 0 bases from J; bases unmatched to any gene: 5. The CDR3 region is CASSAGGGASYNEQFF. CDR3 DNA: TGTGCCAGCAGCGCGGGGGGGGGAGCCTCCTACAATGAGCAGTTCTTC.

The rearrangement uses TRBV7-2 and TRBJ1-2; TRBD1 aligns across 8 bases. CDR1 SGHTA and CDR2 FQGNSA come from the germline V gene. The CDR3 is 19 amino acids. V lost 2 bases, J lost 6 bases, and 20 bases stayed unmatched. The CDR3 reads CASSLRGSLNRGGIDGYTF. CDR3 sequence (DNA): TGTGCCAGCAGCTTAAGAGGGAGCTTAAACAGGGGGGGGATAGATGGCTACACCTTC.

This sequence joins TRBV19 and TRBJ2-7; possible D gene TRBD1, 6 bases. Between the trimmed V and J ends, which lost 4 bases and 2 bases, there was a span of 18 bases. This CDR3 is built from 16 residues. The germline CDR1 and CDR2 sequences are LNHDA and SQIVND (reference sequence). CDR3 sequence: CASSSVKGGTAYEQYF. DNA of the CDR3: TGTGCCAGTAGTAGTGTGAAAGGGGGTACGGCCTACGAGCAGTACTTC. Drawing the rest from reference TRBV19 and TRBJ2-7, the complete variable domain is DGGITQSPKYLFRKEGQNVTLSCEQNLNHDAMYWYRQDPGQGLRLIYYSQIVNDFQKGDIAEGYSVSREKKESFPLTVTSAQKNPTAFYLCASSSVKGGTAYEQYFGPGTRLTVT.

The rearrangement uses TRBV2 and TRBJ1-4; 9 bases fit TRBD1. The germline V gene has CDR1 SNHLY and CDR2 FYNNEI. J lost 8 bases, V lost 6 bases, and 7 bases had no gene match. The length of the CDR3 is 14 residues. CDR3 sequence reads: CASSPGQGGEKLFF. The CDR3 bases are TGTGCCAGCAGCCCGGGACAGGGTGGGGAAAAACTGTTTTTT.

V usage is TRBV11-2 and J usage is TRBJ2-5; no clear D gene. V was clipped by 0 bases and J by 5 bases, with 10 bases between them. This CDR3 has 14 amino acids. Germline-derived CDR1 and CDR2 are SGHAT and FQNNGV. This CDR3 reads CASSLERLQETQYF. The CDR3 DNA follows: TGTGCCAGCAGCTTAGAGAGACTCCAGGAGACCCAGTACTTC.

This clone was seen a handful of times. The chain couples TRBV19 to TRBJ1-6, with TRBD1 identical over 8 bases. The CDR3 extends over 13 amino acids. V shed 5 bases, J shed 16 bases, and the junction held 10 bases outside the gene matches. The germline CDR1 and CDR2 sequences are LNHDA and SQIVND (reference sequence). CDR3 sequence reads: CASSATGTGSLHF. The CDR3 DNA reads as TGTGCCAGTAGTGCCACCGGGACAGGCTCTCTCCACTTT.

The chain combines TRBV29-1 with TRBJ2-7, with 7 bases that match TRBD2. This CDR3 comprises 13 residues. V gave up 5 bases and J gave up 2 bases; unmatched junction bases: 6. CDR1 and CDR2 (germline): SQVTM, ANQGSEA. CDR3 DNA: TGCAGCGTTCGAGCGGGATCAACCTACGAGCAGTACTTC. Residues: CSVRAGSTYEQYF.

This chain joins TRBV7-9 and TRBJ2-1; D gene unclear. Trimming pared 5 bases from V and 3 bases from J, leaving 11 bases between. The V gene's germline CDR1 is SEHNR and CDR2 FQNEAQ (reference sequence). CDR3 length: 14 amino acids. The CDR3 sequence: CASSLLVLYNEQFF. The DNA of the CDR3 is TGTGCCAGCAGCCTCTTAGTGCTCTACAATGAGCAGTTCTTC.

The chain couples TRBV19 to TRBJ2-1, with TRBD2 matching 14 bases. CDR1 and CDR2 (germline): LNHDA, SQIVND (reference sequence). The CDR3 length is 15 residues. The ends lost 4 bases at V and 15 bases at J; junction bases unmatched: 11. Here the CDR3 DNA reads TGTGCCAGTAGTACATACGCCGGGACTAGCGGGAGTTCGTTCTTC. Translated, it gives CASSTYAGTSGSSFF. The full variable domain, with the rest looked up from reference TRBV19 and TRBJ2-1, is DGGITQSPKYLFRKEGQNVTLSCEQNLNHDAMYWYRQDPGQGLRLIYYSQIVNDFQKGDIAEGYSVSREKKESFPLTVTSAQKNPTAFYLCASSTYAGTSGSSFFGPGTRLTVL.